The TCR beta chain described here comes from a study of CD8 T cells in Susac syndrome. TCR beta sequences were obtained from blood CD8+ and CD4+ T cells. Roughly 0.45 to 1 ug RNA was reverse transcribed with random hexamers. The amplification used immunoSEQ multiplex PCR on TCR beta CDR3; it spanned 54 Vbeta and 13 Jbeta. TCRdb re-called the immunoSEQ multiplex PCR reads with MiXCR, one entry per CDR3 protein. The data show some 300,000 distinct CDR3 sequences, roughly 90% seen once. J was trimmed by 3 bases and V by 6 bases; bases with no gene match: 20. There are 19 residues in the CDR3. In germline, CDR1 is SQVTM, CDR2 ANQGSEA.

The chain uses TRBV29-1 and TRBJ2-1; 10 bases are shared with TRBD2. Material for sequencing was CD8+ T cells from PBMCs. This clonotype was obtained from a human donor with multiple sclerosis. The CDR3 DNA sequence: TGCAGCGTCGACGACCGGGACACGCCGGGACTAGCGAACTACAATGAGCAGTTCTTC. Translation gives CSVDDRDTPGLANYNEQFF.